This is a list of T cell receptor beta chains from one sample in a study of blood T cell repertoires in COVID-19. TCRdb keeps only in-frame clones here, not all; method: immunoSEQ multiplex PCR. Among approximately 220,000 clones listed, 75% to 90% were seen once. Sequencing used PBMCs or T cells enriched from blood (not recorded which). The receptor source for this set is a woman in her forties with acute COVID-19. The CDR3 runs from the conserved cysteine through the conserved F or W. A D gene is named only where the DNA matches it firmly. A row's size may be missing; if present it is once, few, many or a size class.

TRBD1	TRBV19	TRBJ1-2	-	CASSSTGAYGYTF	TGTGCCAGTAGTTCGACAGGGGCCTATGGCTACACCTTC
-	TRBV6-5	TRBJ1-2	-	CASSYSGGYGYTF	TGTGCCAGCAGTTACTCGGGGGGATATGGCTACACCTTC
-	TRBV9	TRBJ1-2	few	CASSPSSWQVYGYTF	TGTGCCAGCAGCCCTTCATCGTGGCAGGTCTATGGCTACACCTTC
-	TRBV19	TRBJ2-2	once	CASSIPRGELFF	TGTGCCAGTAGTATACCCCGCGGGGAGCTGTTTTTT
-	TRBV9	TRBJ2-2	-	CASSPGMGLANTGELFF	TGTGCCAGCAGCCCAGGGATGGGTCTCGCGAACACCGGGGAGCTGTTTTTT
-	TRBV2	TRBJ2-2	-	CAIAGEGANTGELFF	TGTGCCATAGCCGGTGAGGGGGCGAACACCGGGGAGCTGTTTTTT
-	TRBV6-5	TRBJ1-1	-	CASSPGMNTEAFF	TGTGCCAGCAGCCCAGGAATGAACACTGAAGCTTTCTTT
TRBD1	TRBV13	TRBJ1-1	-	CASSLWAGGLRIEAFF	TGTGCCAGCAGCTTATGGGCAGGGGGCCTTCGGATTGAAGCTTTCTTT
-	TRBV7-6	TRBJ2-3	few	CASSSVGMDTQYF	TGTGCCAGCAGCTCCGTCGGTATGGATACGCAGTATTTT
TRBD2	TRBV15	TRBJ2-3	-	CATSRDPGKRGIADTQYF	TGTGCCACCAGCAGAGATCCTGGGAAGCGGGGTATAGCAGATACGCAGTATTTT
-	TRBV7-6	TRBJ1-5	-	CASSLGRAQPQHF	TGTGCCAGCAGCTTAGGGAGGGCTCAGCCCCAGCATTTT
TRBD1	TRBV27	TRBJ1-1	once	CASSRGQGLNTEAFF	TGTGCCAGCAGCCGGGGACAGGGTTTGAACACTGAAGCTTTCTTT
-	TRBV29-1	TRBJ1-2	-	CSVENGSKGYTF	TGCAGCGTTGAAAACGGGTCCAAGGGCTACACCTTC
-	TRBV1	TRBJ1-1	once	CTSSQVKAPGMNTEAFF	TGCACCAGCAGCCAAGTTAAAGCCCCAGGGATGAACACTGAAGCTTTCTTT
TRBD1	TRBV6-5	TRBJ1-2	-	CASRTATGDGYTF	TGTGCCAGCAGAACTGCTACAGGGGATGGCTACACCTTC
TRBD1	TRBV28	TRBJ1-6	-	CASSPHGTGRSPLHF	TGTGCCAGCAGTCCACATGGGACAGGGCGCTCACCCCTCCACTTT
TRBD1	TRBV19	TRBJ2-1	-	CASRTGNNEQFF	TGTGCCTCCAGGACAGGGAACAATGAGCAGTTCTTC
-	TRBV11-2	TRBJ1-6	-	CASSLEEEINSPLHF	TGTGCCAGCAGCTTAGAAGAGGAGATTAATTCACCCCTCCACTTT
TRBD1	TRBV5-1	TRBJ1-6	-	CASSFTGQGAQSPLHF	TGCGCCAGCAGCTTCACGGGACAGGGGGCGCAATCACCCCTCCACTTT
-	TRBV4-3	TRBJ1-6	-	CASSSKGVSPLHF	TGCGCCAGCAGCAGTAAGGGGGTCTCACCCCTCCACTTT
-	TRBV7-2	TRBJ1-2	once	CASSLSNYGYTF	TGTGCCAGCAGCTTATCAAACTATGGCTACACCTTC
-	TRBV18	TRBJ2-5	-	CASSPLGQAARETQYF	TGTGCCAGCTCACCACTGGGTCAAGCGGCTCGGGAGACCCAGTACTTC
-	TRBV20-1	TRBJ2-1	-	CSALDGYEQFF	TGCAGTGCCCTCGACGGGTATGAGCAGTTCTTC
TRBD1	TRBV11-2	TRBJ1-1	-	CASSSPGGRNTEAFF	TGTGCCAGCAGCTCCCCAGGGGGACGGAACACTGAAGCTTTCTTT
TRBD1	TRBV9	TRBJ2-2	-	CASSATDRGLIPGELFF	TGTGCCAGCAGCGCAACAGACAGGGGGCTAATCCCCGGGGAGCTGTTTTTT
TRBD1	TRBV11-2	TRBJ2-3	-	CASRSRQGTQYF	TGTGCCAGCAGATCTAGACAGGGTACGCAGTATTTT
TRBD2	TRBV9	TRBJ2-2	-	CASTPGLGNTGELFF	TGTGCCAGCACCCCGGGACTAGGGAACACCGGGGAGCTGTTTTTT
-	TRBV29-1	TRBJ1-2	once	CSVEVLGGVNYGYTF	TGCAGCGTTGAAGTCCTGGGTGGAGTTAACTATGGCTACACCTTC
TRBD1	TRBV29-1	TRBJ1-1	-	CSFRTGGRGTEAFF	TGCAGCTTCCGGACAGGGGGACGGGGCACTGAAGCTTTCTTT
TRBD1	TRBV13	TRBJ1-2	-	CASSLGGSPGQGIGNYGYTF	TGTGCCAGCAGCCTAGGCGGGTCTCCGGGACAGGGAATCGGTAACTATGGCTACACCTTC
-	TRBV6-2/TRBV6-3	TRBJ1-2	few	CASSYVGGSYGYTF	TGTGCCAGCAGTTACGTCGGGGGGTCCTATGGCTACACCTTC
TRBD1	TRBV3-1/TRBV3-2	TRBJ1-1	-	CASSIHRGLGTEAFF	TGTGCCAGCAGCATTCACAGGGGGCTGGGCACTGAAGCTTTCTTT
TRBD1	TRBV11-1	TRBJ1-1	-	CASSLAGTANTEAFF	TGTGCCAGCAGCCTCGCCGGGACAGCTAACACTGAAGCTTTCTTT
TRBD1	TRBV19	TRBJ1-2	-	CASSNPRQGQNYGYTF	TGTGCCAGTAGTAACCCGAGACAGGGCCAGAACTATGGCTACACCTTC
-	TRBV3-1/TRBV3-2	TRBJ2-2	-	CASSHPRGVTGELFF	TGTGCCAGCAGCCACCCCAGGGGGGTCACCGGGGAGCTGTTTTTT
-	TRBV18	TRBJ1-1	-	CASSPRGRGGINMNTEAFF	TGTGCCAGCTCACCACGTGGTAGAGGGGGTATTAACATGAACACTGAAGCTTTCTTT
-	TRBV12-3/TRBV12-4	TRBJ1-3	-	CASEKEAGNTIYF	TGTGCCAGCGAGAAGGAGGCTGGAAACACCATATATTTT
-	TRBV5-1	TRBJ1-3	-	CASSGQGSGNTIYF	TGCGCCAGCAGCGGGCAGGGTTCTGGAAACACCATATATTTT
TRBD1	TRBV11-2	TRBJ2-2	-	CASSRQGAITGELFF	TGTGCCAGCAGCCGACAGGGGGCAATCACCGGGGAGCTGTTTTTT
TRBD1	TRBV12-5	TRBJ1-4	-	CASGGDRGHEKLFF	TGTGCTAGTGGGGGAGACAGGGGGCATGAAAAACTGTTTTTT
-	TRBV6-5	TRBJ1-3	-	CASRGAGRFGNTIYF	TGTGCCAGCAGGGGGGCAGGGCGATTTGGAAACACCATATATTTT
-	TRBV19	TRBJ1-2	-	CASSKTGIGYGYTF	TGTGCCAGTAGCAAAACAGGGATAGGCTATGGCTACACCTTC
TRBD2	TRBV10-3	TRBJ2-3	-	CAISESLRGAAADTQYF	TGTGCCATCAGTGAGTCTTTGCGGGGGGCCGCCGCAGATACGCAGTATTTT
TRBD2	TRBV7-3	TRBJ2-1	-	CASSPGGAGNEQFF	TGTGCCAGCAGCCCGGGAGGGGCGGGTAATGAGCAGTTCTTC
-	TRBV11-2	TRBJ1-4	-	CASSHEARLTNEKLFF	TGTGCCAGCAGCCATGAGGCCCGTTTGACTAATGAAAAACTGTTTTTT
-	TRBV7-9	TRBJ1-2	-	CASSLGDNTLYGYTF	TGTGCCAGCAGCTTAGGTGACAATACCCTCTATGGCTACACCTTC